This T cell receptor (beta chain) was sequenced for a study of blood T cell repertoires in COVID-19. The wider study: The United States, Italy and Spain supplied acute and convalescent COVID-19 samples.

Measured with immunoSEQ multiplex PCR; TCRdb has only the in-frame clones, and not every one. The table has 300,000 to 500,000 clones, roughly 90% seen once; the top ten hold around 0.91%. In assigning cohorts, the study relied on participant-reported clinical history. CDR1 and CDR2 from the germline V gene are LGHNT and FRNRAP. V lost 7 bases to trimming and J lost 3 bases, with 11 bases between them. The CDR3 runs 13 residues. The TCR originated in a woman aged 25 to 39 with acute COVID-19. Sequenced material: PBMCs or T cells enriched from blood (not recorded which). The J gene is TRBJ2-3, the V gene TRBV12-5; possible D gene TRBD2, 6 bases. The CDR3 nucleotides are TGTGCTAGTGTGGAGGGTTGGACAGATACGCAGTATTTT. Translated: CASVEGWTDTQYF.